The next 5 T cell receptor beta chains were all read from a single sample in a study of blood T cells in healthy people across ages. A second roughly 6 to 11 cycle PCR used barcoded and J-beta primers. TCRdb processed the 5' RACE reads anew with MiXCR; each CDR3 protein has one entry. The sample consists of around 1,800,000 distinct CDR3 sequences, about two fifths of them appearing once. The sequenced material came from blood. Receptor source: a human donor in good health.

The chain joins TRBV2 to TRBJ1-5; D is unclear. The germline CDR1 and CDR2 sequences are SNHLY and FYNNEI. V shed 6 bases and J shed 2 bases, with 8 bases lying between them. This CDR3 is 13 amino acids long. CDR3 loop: CASRVGGNQPQHF. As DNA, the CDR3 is TGTGCCAGCAGGGTAGGAGGCAATCAGCCCCAGCATTTT.

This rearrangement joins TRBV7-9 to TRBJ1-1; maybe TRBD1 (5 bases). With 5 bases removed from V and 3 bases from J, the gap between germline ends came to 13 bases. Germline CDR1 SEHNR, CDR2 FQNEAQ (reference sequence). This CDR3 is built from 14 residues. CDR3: CASSAGRGDTEAFF. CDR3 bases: TGTGCCAGCAGCGCCGGGCGGGGGGACACTGAAGCTTTCTTT.

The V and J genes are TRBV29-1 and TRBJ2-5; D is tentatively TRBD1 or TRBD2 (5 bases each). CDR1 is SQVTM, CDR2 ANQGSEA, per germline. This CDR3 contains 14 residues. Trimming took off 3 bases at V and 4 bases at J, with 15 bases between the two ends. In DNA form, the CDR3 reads TGCAGCGTTGATCCCGTGGGGGTTGGAGAGACCCAGTACTTC. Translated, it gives CSVDPVGVGETQYF. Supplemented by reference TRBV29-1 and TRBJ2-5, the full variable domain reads SAVISQKPSRDICQRGTSLTIQCQVDSQVTMMFWYRQQPGQSLTLIATANQGSEATYESGFVIDKFPISRPNLTFSTLTVSNMSPEDSSIYLCSVDPVGVGETQYFGPGTRLLVL.

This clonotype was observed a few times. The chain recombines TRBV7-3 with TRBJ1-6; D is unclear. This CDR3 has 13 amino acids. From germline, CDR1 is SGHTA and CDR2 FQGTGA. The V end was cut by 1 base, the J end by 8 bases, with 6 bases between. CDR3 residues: CASSLMRDSPLHF. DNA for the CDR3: TGTGCCAGCAGCTTAATGAGGGATTCACCCCTCCACTTT.

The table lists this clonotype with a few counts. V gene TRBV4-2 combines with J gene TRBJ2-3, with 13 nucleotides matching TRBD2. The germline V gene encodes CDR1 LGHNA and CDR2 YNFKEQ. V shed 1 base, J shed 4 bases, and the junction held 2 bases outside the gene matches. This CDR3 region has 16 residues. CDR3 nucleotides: TGTGCCAGCAGCCAAGGGACTAGCGGGGGCCCAGATACGCAGTATTTT. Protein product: CASSQGTSGGPDTQYF.